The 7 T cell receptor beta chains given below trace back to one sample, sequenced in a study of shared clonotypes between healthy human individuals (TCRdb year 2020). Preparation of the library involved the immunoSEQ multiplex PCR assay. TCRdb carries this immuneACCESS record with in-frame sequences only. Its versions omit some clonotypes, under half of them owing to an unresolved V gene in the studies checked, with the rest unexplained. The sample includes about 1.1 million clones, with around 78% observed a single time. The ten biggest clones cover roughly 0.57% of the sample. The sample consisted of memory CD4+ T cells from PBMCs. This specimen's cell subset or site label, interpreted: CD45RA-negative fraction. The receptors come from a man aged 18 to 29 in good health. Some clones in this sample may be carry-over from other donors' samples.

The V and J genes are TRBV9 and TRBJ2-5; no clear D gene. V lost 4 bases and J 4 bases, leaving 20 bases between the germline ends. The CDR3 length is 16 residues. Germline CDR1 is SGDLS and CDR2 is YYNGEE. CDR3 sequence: CASSPSVGSDGETQYF. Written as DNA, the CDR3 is TGTGCCAGCAGCCCCTCGGTGGGGTCCGACGGAGAGACCCAGTACTTC.

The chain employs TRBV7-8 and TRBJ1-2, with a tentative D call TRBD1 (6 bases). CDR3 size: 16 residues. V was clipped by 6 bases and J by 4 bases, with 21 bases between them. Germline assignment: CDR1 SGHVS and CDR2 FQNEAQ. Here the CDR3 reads CASSSRGAGESYGYTF. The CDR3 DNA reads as TGTGCCAGCAGTTCCCGGGGGGCCGGGGAGTCCTATGGCTACACCTTC.

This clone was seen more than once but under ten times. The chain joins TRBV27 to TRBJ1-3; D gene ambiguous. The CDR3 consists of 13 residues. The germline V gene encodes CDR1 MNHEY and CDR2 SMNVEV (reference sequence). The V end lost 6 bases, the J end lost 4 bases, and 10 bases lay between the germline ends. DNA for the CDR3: TGTGCCAGCAGACGATCGGCGGGAAACACCATATATTTT. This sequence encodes CASRRSAGNTIYF.

CDR3 bases: TGTGCCAGCTCAATCGATAACGCAGCCTACTCTAACTATGGCTACACCTTC. Amino acid sequence: CASSIDNAAYSNYGYTF. V is TRBV18 and J is TRBJ1-2; D gene uncertain. CDR1 is KGHSH, CDR2 LQKENI, per germline. This CDR3 spans 17 amino acids. V was pared by 5 bases and J by 0 bases, with 19 bases between.

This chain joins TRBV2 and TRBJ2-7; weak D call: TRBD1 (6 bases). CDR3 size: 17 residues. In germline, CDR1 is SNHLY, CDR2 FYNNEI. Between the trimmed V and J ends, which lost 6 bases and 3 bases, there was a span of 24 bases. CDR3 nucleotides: TGTGCCAGCAGAACGGGGTGGGGGCAGGGTATGATCTACGAGCAGTACTTC. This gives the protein CASRTGWGQGMIYEQYF.

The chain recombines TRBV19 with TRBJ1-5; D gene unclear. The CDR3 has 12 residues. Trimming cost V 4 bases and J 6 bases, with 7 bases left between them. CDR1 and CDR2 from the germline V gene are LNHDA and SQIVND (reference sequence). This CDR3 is CASSSRSQPQHF. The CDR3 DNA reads TGTGCCAGTAGTAGTAGGAGTCAGCCCCAGCATTTT.

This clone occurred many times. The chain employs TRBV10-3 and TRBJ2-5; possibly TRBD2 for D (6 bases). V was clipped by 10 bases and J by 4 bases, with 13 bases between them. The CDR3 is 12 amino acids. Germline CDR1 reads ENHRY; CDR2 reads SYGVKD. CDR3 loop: CATTAGTETQYF. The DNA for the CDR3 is TGTGCCACGACCGCGGGGACAGAGACCCAGTACTTC.